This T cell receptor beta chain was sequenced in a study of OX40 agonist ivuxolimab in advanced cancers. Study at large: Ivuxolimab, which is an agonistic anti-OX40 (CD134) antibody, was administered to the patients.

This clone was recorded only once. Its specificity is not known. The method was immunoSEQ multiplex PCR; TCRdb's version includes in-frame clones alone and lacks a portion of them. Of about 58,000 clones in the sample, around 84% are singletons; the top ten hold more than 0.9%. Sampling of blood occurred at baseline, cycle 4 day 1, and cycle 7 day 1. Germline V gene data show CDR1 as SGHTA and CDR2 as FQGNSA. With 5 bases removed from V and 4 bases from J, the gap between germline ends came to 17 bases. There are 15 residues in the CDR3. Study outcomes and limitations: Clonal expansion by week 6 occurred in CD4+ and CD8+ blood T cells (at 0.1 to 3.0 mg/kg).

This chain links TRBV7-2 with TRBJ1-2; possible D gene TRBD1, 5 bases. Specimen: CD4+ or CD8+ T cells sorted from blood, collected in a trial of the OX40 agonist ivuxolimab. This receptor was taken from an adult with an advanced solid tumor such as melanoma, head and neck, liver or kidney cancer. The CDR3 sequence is CASSPSRGRGYGYTF. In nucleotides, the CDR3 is TGTGCCAGCAGCCCAAGCCGGGGCCGCGGCTATGGCTACACCTTC.